The clone carrying this TCR beta chain has only a few counts. Germline V gene lookup returns CDR1 LGHNA and CDR2 YSLEER. The CDR3 totals 16 residues. V was clipped by 0 bases and J by 5 bases, with 13 bases between them. This sample is part of a study of blood T cell repertoires in COVID-19. Overall study context: The United States, Italy and Spain supplied acute and convalescent COVID-19 samples. T cells, B-cell-depleted T cells, or PBMCs provided the cDNA or gDNA that served as material.

Original methodology: Amplification of reference gene primers provided the estimated nucleated cell counts. Libraries were prepared by immunoSEQ multiplex PCR; TCRdb keeps only in-frame clonotypes and omits some of them. V and J calls and clone size are copied from that table; D and trimming were computed from the DNA. The sample carries roughly 80,000 clones, around nine tenths recorded once. Sequences were obtained from peripheral blood. The source is a woman of 80 years or more with active or convalescent COVID-19. V usage is TRBV4-3 and J usage is TRBJ1-4; D perhaps matches TRBD1 (5 bases). DNA of the CDR3: TGCGCCAGCAGCCAAGATGGGGGACTATCAAATGAAAAACTGTTTTTT. Protein sequence: CASSQDGGLSNEKLFF.